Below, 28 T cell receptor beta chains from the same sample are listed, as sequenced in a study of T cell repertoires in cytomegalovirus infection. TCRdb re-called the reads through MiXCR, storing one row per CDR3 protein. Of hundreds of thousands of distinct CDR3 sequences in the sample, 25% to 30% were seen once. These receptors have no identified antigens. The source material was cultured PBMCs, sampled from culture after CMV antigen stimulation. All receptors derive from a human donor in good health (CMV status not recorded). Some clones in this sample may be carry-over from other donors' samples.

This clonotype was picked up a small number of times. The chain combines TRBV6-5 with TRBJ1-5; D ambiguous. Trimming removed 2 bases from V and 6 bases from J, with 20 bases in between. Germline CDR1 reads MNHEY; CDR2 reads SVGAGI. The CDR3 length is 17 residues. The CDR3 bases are TGTGCCAGCAGTTACCCGTCCGAGGGTTTGAATGGTCAGCCCCAGCATTTT. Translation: CASSYPSEGLNGQPQHF.

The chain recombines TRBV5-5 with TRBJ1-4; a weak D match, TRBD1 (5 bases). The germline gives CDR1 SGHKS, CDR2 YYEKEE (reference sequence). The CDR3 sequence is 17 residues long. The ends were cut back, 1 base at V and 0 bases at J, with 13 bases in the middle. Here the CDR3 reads CASSLKPPGPTNEKLFF. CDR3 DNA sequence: TGTGCCAGCAGCTTGAAACCCCCGGGGCCAACTAATGAAAAACTGTTTTTT. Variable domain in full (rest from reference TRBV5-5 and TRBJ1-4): DAGVTQSPTHLIKTRGQQVTLRCSPISGHKSVSWYQQVLGQGPQFIFQYYEKEERGRGNFPDRFSARQFPNYSSELNVNALLLGDSALYLCASSLKPPGPTNEKLFFGSGTQLSVL.

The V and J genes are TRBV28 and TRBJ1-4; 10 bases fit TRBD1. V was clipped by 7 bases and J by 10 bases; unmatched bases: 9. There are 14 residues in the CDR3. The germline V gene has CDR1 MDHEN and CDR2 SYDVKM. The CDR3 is CASTIGGTGVKLFF. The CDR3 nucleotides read TGTGCCAGCACCATAGGTGGGACAGGGGTAAAACTGTTTTTT.

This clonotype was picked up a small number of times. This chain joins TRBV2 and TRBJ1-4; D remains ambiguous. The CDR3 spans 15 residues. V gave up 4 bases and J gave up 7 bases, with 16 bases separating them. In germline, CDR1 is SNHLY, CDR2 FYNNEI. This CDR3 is CASSGGPTRSEKLFF. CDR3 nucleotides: TGTGCCAGCAGTGGAGGACCCACCCGGAGTGAAAAACTGTTTTTT.

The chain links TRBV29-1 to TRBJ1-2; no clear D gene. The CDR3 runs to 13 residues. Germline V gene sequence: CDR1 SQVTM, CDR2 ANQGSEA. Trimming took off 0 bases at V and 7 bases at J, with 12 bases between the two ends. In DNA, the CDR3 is TGCAGCGTTGAAGATGCCAGAGCTTTTGGCTACACCTTC. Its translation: CSVEDARAFGYTF.

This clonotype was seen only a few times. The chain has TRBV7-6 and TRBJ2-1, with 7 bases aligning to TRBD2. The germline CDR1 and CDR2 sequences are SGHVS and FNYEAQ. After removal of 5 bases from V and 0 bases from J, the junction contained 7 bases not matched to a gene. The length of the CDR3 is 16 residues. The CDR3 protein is CASSPRGLGSYNEQFF. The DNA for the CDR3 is TGTGCCAGCAGCCCAAGAGGACTAGGCTCCTACAATGAGCAGTTCTTC.

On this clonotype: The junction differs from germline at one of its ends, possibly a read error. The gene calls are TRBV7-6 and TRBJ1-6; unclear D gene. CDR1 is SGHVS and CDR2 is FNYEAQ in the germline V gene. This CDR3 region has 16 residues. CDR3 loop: CASSSGGGKNNLPLHF. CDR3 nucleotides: TGTGCCAGCAGCTCGGGTGGAGGGAAGAATAATTTACCCCTCCACTTT.

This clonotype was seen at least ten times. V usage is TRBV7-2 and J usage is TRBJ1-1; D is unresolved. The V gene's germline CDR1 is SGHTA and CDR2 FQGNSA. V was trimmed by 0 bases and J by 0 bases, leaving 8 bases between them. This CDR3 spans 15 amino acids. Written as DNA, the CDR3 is TGTGCCAGCAGCTTAGCAGGTCAGATGAACACTGAAGCTTTCTTT. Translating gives CASSLAGQMNTEAFF. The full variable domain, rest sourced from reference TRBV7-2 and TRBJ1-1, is GAGVSQSPSNKVTEKGKDVELRCDPISGHTALYWYRQSLGQGLEFLIYFQGNSAPDKSGLPSDRFSAERTGGSVSTLTIQRTQQEDSAVYLCASSLAGQMNTEAFFGQGTRLTVV.

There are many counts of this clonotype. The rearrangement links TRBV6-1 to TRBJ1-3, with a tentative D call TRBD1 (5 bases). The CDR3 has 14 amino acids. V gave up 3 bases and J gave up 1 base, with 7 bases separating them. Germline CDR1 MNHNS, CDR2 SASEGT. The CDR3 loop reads CASSDGGSGNTIYF. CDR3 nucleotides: TGTGCCAGCAGTGATGGGGGATCTGGAAACACCATATATTTT.

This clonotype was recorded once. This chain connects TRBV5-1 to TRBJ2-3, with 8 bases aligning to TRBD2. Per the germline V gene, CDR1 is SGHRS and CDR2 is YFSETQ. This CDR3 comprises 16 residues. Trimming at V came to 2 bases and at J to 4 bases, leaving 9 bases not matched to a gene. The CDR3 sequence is CASSFGNSGNADTQYF. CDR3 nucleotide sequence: TGCGCCAGCAGCTTTGGGAATAGCGGGAACGCAGATACGCAGTATTTT.

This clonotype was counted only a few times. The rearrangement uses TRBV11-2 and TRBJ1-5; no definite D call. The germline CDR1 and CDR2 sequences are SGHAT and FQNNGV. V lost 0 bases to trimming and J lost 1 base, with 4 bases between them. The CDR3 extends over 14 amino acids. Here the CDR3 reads CASSLENSNQPQHF. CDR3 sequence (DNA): TGTGCCAGCAGCTTAGAAAACAGCAATCAGCCCCAGCATTTT.

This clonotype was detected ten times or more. CDR3 nucleotides: TGTGCCAGCAGCCAAACAGGGGGCGTCGACGAGCAGTACTTC. This codes for CASSQTGGVDEQYF. The V call is TRBV7-3, the J call TRBJ2-7, with 9 positions matching TRBD1. CDR1 SGHTA and CDR2 FQGTGA come from the germline V gene. The CDR3 sequence is 14 residues long. With V trimmed by 5 bases and J by 5 bases, 7 bases remained unmatched.

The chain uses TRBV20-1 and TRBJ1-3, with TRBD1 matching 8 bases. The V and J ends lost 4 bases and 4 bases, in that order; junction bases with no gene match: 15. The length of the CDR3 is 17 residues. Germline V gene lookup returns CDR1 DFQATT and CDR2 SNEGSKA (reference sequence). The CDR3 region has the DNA TGCAGTGCTATTCCAGACCTAATGGGACAGGAGGGAAACACCATATATTTT. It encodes CSAIPDLMGQEGNTIYF.

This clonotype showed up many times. The CDR3: CASSFDRNYGYTF. The CDR3 DNA reads TGTGCCAGCAGCTTCGACAGGAACTATGGCTACACCTTC. The chain links TRBV7-8 to TRBJ1-2; possible D gene TRBD1, 6 bases. V was trimmed by 3 bases and J by 2 bases, leaving 7 bases between them. This CDR3 contains 13 residues. Germline CDR1 reads SGHVS; CDR2 reads FQNEAQ.

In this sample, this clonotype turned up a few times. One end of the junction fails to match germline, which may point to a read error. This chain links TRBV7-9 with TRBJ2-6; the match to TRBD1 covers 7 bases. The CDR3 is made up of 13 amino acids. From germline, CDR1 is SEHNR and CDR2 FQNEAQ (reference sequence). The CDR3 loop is CASRRQGDFTLAF. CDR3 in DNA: TGTGCCAGCAGGCGACAGGGAGACTTCACCTTGGCTTTC.

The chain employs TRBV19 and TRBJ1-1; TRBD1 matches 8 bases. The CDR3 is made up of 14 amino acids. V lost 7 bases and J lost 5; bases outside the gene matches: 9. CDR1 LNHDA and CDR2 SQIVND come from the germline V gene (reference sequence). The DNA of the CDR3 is TGTGCCAGTAATGATCCGGGACAGGAGACTGAAGCTTTCTTT. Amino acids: CASNDPGQETEAFF.

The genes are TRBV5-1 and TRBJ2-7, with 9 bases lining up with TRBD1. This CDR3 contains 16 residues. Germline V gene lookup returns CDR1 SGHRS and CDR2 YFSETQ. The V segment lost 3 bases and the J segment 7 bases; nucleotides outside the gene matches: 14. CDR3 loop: CASSYPKGQGQGEQYF. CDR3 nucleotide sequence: TGCGCCAGCAGCTATCCGAAAGGACAGGGGCAGGGAGAGCAGTACTTC. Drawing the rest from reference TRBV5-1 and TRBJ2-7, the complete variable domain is KAGVTQTPRYLIKTRGQQVTLSCSPISGHRSVSWYQQTPGQGLQFLFEYFSETQRNKGNFPGRFSGRQFSNSRSEMNVSTLELGDSALYLCASSYPKGQGQGEQYFGPGTRLTVT.

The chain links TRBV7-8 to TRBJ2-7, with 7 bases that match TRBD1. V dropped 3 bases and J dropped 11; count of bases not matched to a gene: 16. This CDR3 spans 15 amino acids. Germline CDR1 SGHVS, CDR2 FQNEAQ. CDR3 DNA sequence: TGTGCCAGCAGCTTCTCCGGGACAGATCTACCTCGAGAGTACTTC. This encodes CASSFSGTDLPREYF.

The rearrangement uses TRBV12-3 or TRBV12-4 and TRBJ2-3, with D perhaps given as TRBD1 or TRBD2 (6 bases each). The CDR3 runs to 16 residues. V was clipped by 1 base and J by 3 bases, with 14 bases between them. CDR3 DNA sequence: TGTGCCAGCAGTTTAGACGGGGGCGCCAGGACAGATACGCAGTATTTT. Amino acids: CASSLDGGARTDTQYF.

The CDR3 protein is CASSQVEPGYTEAFF. The CDR3, as DNA: TGTGCCAGCAGCCAAGTTGAGCCGGGGTACACTGAAGCTTTCTTT. This chain uses TRBV14 with TRBJ1-1, with D hard to call. Germline values: CDR1 SGHDN, CDR2 FVKESK. The CDR3 is 15 residues long. Trimming took 1 base from V and 3 from J, leaving 12 bases between them.

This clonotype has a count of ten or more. The CDR3 DNA reads as TGTGCCAGCAGCCACAGCTCCTACGAGCAGTACTTC. Amino acids: CASSHSSYEQYF. The chain has TRBV7-9 and TRBJ2-7; D unresolved. Per the germline V gene, CDR1 is SEHNR and CDR2 is FQNEAQ (reference sequence). This CDR3 has 12 residues. The germline V and J ends were trimmed by 5 bases and 0 bases, with 5 bases remaining between them.

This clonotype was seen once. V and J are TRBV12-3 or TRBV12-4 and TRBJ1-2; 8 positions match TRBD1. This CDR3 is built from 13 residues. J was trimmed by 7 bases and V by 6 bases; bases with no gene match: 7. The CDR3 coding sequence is TGTGCCAGCAGGGTGACAGGGGAAGCTGGCTACACCTTC. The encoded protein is CASRVTGEAGYTF.

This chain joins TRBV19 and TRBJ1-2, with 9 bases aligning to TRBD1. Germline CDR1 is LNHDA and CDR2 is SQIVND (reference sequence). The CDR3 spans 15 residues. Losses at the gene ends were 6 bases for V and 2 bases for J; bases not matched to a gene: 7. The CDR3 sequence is CASSPTGTGNYGYTF. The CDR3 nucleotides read TGTGCCAGTAGCCCGACCGGGACAGGGAACTATGGCTACACCTTC.

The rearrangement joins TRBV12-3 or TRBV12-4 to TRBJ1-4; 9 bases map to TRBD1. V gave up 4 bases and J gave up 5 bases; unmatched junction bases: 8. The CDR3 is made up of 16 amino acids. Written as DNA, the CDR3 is TGTGCCAGCAGTTACGGGACAGGGCGCGGGAATGAAAAACTGTTTTTT. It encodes CASSYGTGRGNEKLFF.

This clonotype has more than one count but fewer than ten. CDR3 sequence: CAISESSGRPFF. In DNA form, the CDR3 reads TGTGCCATCAGTGAGTCTAGCGGGAGACCGTTCTTC. The chain uses TRBV10-3 and TRBJ2-1, with TRBD2 matching 9 bases. J lost 15 bases, V lost 0 bases, and 3 bases had no gene match. CDR1 is ENHRY and CDR2 is SYGVKD in the germline V gene. The CDR3 consists of 12 residues.

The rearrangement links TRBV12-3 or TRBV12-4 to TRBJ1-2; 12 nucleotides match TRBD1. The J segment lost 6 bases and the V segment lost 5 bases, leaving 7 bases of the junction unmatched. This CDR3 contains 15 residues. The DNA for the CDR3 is TGTGCCAGCAGTAACCGGGACAGGGGGCCTCATGGCTACACCTTC. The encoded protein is CASSNRDRGPHGYTF.

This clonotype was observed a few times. The CDR3 spells CASRLGYGDSTDTQYF. The CDR3 bases are TGCGCCAGCAGACTGGGGTACGGAGATAGCACAGATACGCAGTATTTT. The V and J genes are TRBV5-1 and TRBJ2-3; D not resolved. Trimming removed 5 bases at V and 0 bases at J, with 16 bases between. This CDR3 has 16 residues. Germline CDR1 reads SGHRS; CDR2 reads YFSETQ.

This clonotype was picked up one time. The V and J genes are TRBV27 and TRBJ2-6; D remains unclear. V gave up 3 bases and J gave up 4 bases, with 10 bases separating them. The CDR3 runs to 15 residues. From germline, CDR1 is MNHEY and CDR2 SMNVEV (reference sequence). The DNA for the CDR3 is TGTGCCAGCAGTTTCTGGGCCGGGGGGGCCAACGTCCTGACTTTC. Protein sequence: CASSFWAGGANVLTF.